This T cell receptor (beta chain) was captured by sequencing in a study of shared clonotypes between healthy human individuals. V lost 4 bases, J lost 0 bases, and 10 bases lay in between. Germline V gives CDR1 SGDLS, CDR2 YYNGEE. The CDR3 length is 14 residues. Sequencing used immunoSEQ multiplex PCR; TCRdb keeps in-frame clones, though not all of them. The sample has 2 million to 2.5 million clones, nearly 97% seen once; the top ten hold approximately 0.13%. The receptor was isolated from a man aged 18 to 29 in good health. The J gene is TRBJ1-1, the V gene TRBV9; unclear D gene. The sample was naive CD4+ T cells sorted from blood. Subset: CD45RA+ positively selected. The CDR3 bases are TGTGCCAGCAGCCCTATGGCGGTGAACACTGAAGCTTTCTTT. This translates into CASSPMAVNTEAFF.